This T cell receptor beta chain was profiled in a study of beta chain features in type 1 diabetes. Study overall: The examined sorted cells totaled about 110 million across samples. General study points: PCR might show a preference for shorter templates, equally across patients and controls. People with Type 1 diabetes carried modestly yet significantly shorter TCRB CDR3s in all four CD4+ subsets.

The CDR3 consists of 13 residues. Germline V lookup: CDR1 MDHEN, CDR2 SYDVKM. The V end lost 3 bases, the J end lost 4 bases, and 4 bases lay between the germline ends. This clone has more than one count but fewer than ten. No antigen is known for it. The isolated RNA, all of it, was reverse transcribed, so expressed TCRB transcripts were what got sequenced. Assay used: immunoSEQ multiplex PCR; TCRdb lists only in-frame clones, some missing. Of around 110,000 clones in the sample, about a sixth are singletons; the top ten hold 2.3%. The source of this sequence is a man younger than 45 with type 1 diabetes. V and J are TRBV28 and TRBJ2-6; D remains ambiguous. Sequenced input: central memory CD4+ T cells from blood. In DNA, the CDR3 is TGTGCCAGCAGTTTCTCCGGGGCCAACGTCCTGACTTTC. Translation gives CASSFSGANVLTF.